This is a list of T cell receptor beta chains from one sample in a study of response to subunit inactivated influenza vaccine. TCRdb itself ran the RT-PCR reads through MiXCR, one entry per CDR3 protein. The sample has roughly 700,000 distinct CDR3 sequences; around 14% are singletons. The sample was PBMCs from blood, taken approximately 15 days before vaccination. The receptors originated from a man in his forties or fifties who received an inactivated influenza vaccine. Both conserved end residues are part of each CDR3. A D gene is named only where the DNA matches it firmly. Size is stated for part of the rows, as once, few or many counts, or as a class when the clone is expanded.

v_call	cdr3_length	clone_size	j_call	d_call	cdr3_aa	cdr3_nt
TRBV20-1	15	.	TRBJ1-6	.	CSARDTGRTNSPLHF	TGCAGTGCTAGAGATACGGGGAGGACCAATTCACCCCTCCACTTT
TRBV15	15	few	TRBJ1-1	TRBD1	CATSRGGAGQHEAFF	TGTGCCACCAGCAGAGGGGGCGCGGGACAGCATGAAGCTTTCTTT
TRBV28	17	few	TRBJ2-5	TRBD2	CASSLGAASGSRETQYF	TGTGCCAGCAGTTTGGGGGCGGCTAGCGGGAGTAGGGAGACCCAGTACTTC
TRBV3-1	13	many	TRBJ2-7	.	CASSQDRPYEQYF	TGTGCCAGCAGCCAAGATCGGCCCTACGAGCAGTACTTC
TRBV24-1	14	.	TRBJ2-3	.	CATSDSDGTDTQYF	TGTGCCACCAGTGATTCCGACGGCACAGATACGCAGTATTTT
TRBV2	15	few	TRBJ1-6	.	CASSEGPRMESPLHF	TGTGCCAGCAGTGAAGGACCTAGGATGGAATCACCCCTCCACTTT
TRBV7-8	16	few	TRBJ1-1	.	CASSLDWGQLNTEAFF	TGTGCCAGCAGCTTAGATTGGGGCCAGTTGAACACTGAAGCTTTCTTT
TRBV5-1	14	few	TRBJ2-3	.	CASSPSRVADTQYF	TGCGCCAGCAGCCCCTCGAGGGTCGCAGATACGCAGTATTTT
TRBV4-3	15	few	TRBJ2-3	TRBD1	CASSQEDRDTDTQYF	TGCGCCAGCAGCCAAGAGGACAGGGACACAGATACGCAGTATTTT
TRBV9	14	.	TRBJ2-1	.	CASSPPPGYNEQFF	TGTGCCAGCAGCCCCCCACCCGGGTACAATGAGCAGTTCTTC
TRBV7-3	13	many	TRBJ2-3	.	CASSFGITDTQYF	TGTGCCAGCAGCTTCGGGATTACAGATACGCAGTATTTT
TRBV5-1	15	.	TRBJ2-1	TRBD2	CASSLGGTSLNEQFF	TGCGCCAGCAGCTTGGGAGGGACTAGCTTAAATGAGCAGTTCTTC
TRBV20-1	13	many	TRBJ1-1	.	CSSSGQGWTEAFF	TGCAGTTCGTCCGGGCAGGGATGGACTGAAGCTTTCTTT
TRBV20-1	14	.	TRBJ2-1	TRBD2	CSASQASGYNEQFF	TGCAGTGCTAGTCAGGCTAGCGGATACAATGAGCAGTTCTTC
TRBV5-1	15	many	TRBJ2-3	.	CASSSGLSATDTQYF	TGCGCCAGCAGCTCCGGTTTATCAGCCACAGATACGCAGTATTTT
TRBV5-4	15	.	TRBJ2-7	TRBD1	CASSVGTGGGDEQYF	TGTGCCAGCAGCGTTGGGACAGGGGGCGGCGACGAGCAGTACTTC
TRBV18	18	.	TRBJ2-1	TRBD2	CASSQRRQGKRGDNEQFF	TGTGCCAGCTCACAACGCCGCCAGGGTAAGCGGGGCGACAATGAGCAGTTCTTC
TRBV12-3/TRBV12-4	12	few	TRBJ1-2	.	CASRAGFYGYTF	TGTGCCAGCAGGGCAGGGTTCTATGGCTACACCTTC
TRBV15	15	few	TRBJ1-2	.	CATSRPDTSNYGYTF	TGTGCCACCAGCAGACCAGACACTTCTAACTATGGCTACACCTTC
TRBV6-5	15	few	TRBJ2-3	TRBD2	CASSYVTSGRDTQYF	TGTGCCAGCAGTTACGTGACTAGCGGGAGAGATACGCAGTATTTT
TRBV12-3/TRBV12-4	15	few	TRBJ1-5	.	CASSFGRKPNQPQHF	TGTGCCAGCAGTTTTGGTCGGAAACCTAATCAGCCCCAGCATTTT
TRBV12-3/TRBV12-4	15	.	TRBJ2-4	.	CASTGGAAGGNIQYF	TGTGCCAGCACGGGGGGCGCAGCAGGGGGAAACATTCAGTACTTC
TRBV7-9	17	.	TRBJ2-5	.	CASSLDGGRLGVETQYF	TGTGCCAGCAGCCTAGACGGGGGGCGCCTAGGGGTGGAGACCCAGTACTTC
TRBV7-6	16	.	TRBJ2-1	TRBD1	CASSPHGQGSYNEQFF	TGTGCCAGCAGCCCACACGGACAGGGGTCATACAATGAGCAGTTCTTC
TRBV28	15	few	TRBJ2-3	.	CASSLRGGITDTQYF	TGTGCCAGCAGTTTAAGGGGGGGTATCACAGATACGCAGTATTTT
TRBV30	11	.	TRBJ2-7	.	CAWREGYEQYF	TGTGCCTGGAGGGAGGGCTACGAGCAGTACTTC
TRBV20-1	13	few	TRBJ2-5	.	CSANPTSGETQYF	TGCAGTGCTAACCCAACTAGTGGCGAGACCCAGTACTTC
TRBV28	15	many	TRBJ2-7	.	CASSLGQIGLLEQYF	TGTGCCAGCAGTTTAGGCCAAATCGGCCTCCTCGAGCAGTACTTC
TRBV28	16	few	TRBJ2-2	TRBD1	CASSFGGQGDTGELFF	TGTGCCAGCAGTTTCGGGGGACAGGGGGACACCGGGGAGCTGTTTTTT
TRBV20-1	12	.	TRBJ2-3	.	CSMYRGADTQYF	TGCAGTATGTATCGGGGAGCAGATACGCAGTATTTT
TRBV7-2	16	.	TRBJ2-5	TRBD2	CASSSPRTSGRETQYF	TGTGCCAGCAGCTCTCCTAGGACTAGCGGGAGAGAGACCCAGTACTTC
TRBV27	16	.	TRBJ2-1	.	CASRTKGEGVYNEQFF	TGTGCCAGCAGGACTAAGGGGGAGGGTGTTTACAATGAGCAGTTCTTC
TRBV4-1	16	.	TRBJ2-7	.	CASSQRASLRQGEQYF	TGCGCCAGCAGCCAGCGGGCCAGCCTGCGTCAGGGGGAGCAGTACTTC
TRBV20-1	16	few	TRBJ1-6	.	CSARDIRAPYNSPLHF	TGCAGTGCTAGAGATATCCGCGCGCCCTATAATTCACCCCTCCACTTT
TRBV4-2	17	.	TRBJ2-1	.	CATHPDSDNRGYNEQFF	TGTGCCACCCATCCGGACTCAGATAACCGGGGCTACAATGAGCAGTTCTTC
TRBV4-3	14	many	TRBJ2-3	TRBD2	CASSGLAITDTQYF	TGCGCCAGCAGCGGACTAGCGATAACAGATACGCAGTATTTT
TRBV5-6	14	few	TRBJ1-2	.	CASSLADRITGYTF	TGTGCCAGCAGCTTGGCGGATCGCATTACGGGCTACACCTTC
TRBV9	15	.	TRBJ2-2	.	CASSRGTKNTGELFF	TGTGCCAGCAGCCGCGGGACCAAGAACACCGGGGAGCTGTTTTTT
TRBV10-3	14	.	TRBJ1-1	.	CAISEFREGTEAFF	TGTGCCATCAGTGAGTTCAGGGAGGGCACTGAAGCTTTCTTT
TRBV9	12	.	TRBJ2-7	.	CASSVVGGEQYF	TGTGCCAGCAGCGTGGTGGGGGGCGAGCAGTACTTC
TRBV6-6	13	few	TRBJ2-1	.	CASSYDPYNEQFF	TGTGCCAGCAGTTACGATCCTTACAATGAGCAGTTCTTC
TRBV12-3/TRBV12-4	17	.	TRBJ2-1	TRBD1	CAISLGTGVSSENEQFF	TGTGCCATCAGTTTGGGCACAGGGGTGAGTAGCGAGAATGAGCAGTTCTTC
TRBV3-1	15	.	TRBJ2-1	TRBD2	CASSQRASGTNEQFF	TGTGCCAGCAGCCAAAGGGCCAGCGGGACCAATGAGCAGTTCTTC
TRBV20-1	13	few	TRBJ1-2	TRBD1	CSAYSGQGSGYTF	TGCAGTGCTTACTCTGGACAGGGGTCAGGCTACACCTTC
TRBV7-2	14	.	TRBJ1-4	.	CASSPPGTNEKLFF	TGTGCCAGCAGCCCGCCAGGGACTAATGAAAAACTGTTTTTT
TRBV7-9	11	many	TRBJ2-2	.	CASLEAGELFF	TGTGCCAGCTTGGAAGCCGGGGAGCTGTTTTTT
TRBV28	14	many	TRBJ2-1	.	CASSFRGSYNEQFF	TGCGCCAGCAGCTTTCGAGGCAGCTACAATGAGCAGTTCTTC
TRBV28	14	few	TRBJ1-1	TRBD1	CASSPLDRAAEAFF	TGTGCCAGCAGTCCTCTGGACAGGGCAGCTGAAGCTTTCTTT
TRBV5-1	15	few	TRBJ1-1	TRBD1	CASSSWGQENTEAFF	TGCGCCAGCAGCTCGTGGGGACAGGAAAACACTGAAGCTTTCTTT
TRBV4-3	17	.	TRBJ2-2	.	CASSHPTGTPNTGELFF	TGCGCCAGCAGCCACCCAACGGGGACACCCAACACCGGGGAGCTGTTTTTT
TRBV5-6	13	many	TRBJ2-3	.	CASSLVRTDTQYF	TGTGCCAGCAGCTTGGTCCGCACAGATACGCAGTATTTT
TRBV11-2	16	few	TRBJ2-1	TRBD2	CASSRGSGNAYNEQFF	TGTGCCAGCAGCAGAGGTAGCGGGAACGCCTACAATGAGCAGTTCTTC
TRBV29-1	12	many	TRBJ2-1	.	CSALGPNNEQFF	TGCAGCGCCTTGGGGCCCAACAATGAGCAGTTCTTC